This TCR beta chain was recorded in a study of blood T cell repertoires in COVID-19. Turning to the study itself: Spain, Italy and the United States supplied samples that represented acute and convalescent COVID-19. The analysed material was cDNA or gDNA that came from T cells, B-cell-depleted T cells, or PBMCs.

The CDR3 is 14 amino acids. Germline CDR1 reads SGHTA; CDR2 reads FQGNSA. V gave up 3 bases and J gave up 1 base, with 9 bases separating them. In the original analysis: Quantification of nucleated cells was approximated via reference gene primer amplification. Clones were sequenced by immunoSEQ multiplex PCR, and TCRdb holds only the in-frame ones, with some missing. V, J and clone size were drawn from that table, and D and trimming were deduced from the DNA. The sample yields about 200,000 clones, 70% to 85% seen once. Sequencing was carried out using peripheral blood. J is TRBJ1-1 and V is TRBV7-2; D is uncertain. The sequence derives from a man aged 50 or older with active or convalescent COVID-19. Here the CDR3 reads CASSFTPGNTEAFF. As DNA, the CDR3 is TGTGCCAGCAGCTTTACTCCGGGGAACACTGAAGCTTTCTTT.